The present T cell receptor beta chain was sequenced within a study of long-term antiretroviral therapy in people with HIV. General observations from the study: Dating from the mid-2000s to the late 2010s, the blood was possibly obtained under older ART regimens.

Survey-level immunoSEQ v3.0 assays were run. Clones were sequenced by immunoSEQ multiplex PCR, and TCRdb holds only the in-frame ones, with some missing. The table shows about 20,000 clones, with around 82% occurring only once. The germline V gene encodes CDR1 SGHTS and CDR2 YDEGEE. There are 13 residues in the CDR3. Trimming stripped 2 bases from V and 6 bases from J, with 11 bases between. With regard to this clone: Its antigen is unidentified.

The source material was unsorted PBMCs, sampled around 2.5 years after starting antiretroviral therapy. The clonotype originates from a man in his forties with HIV. This chain links TRBV5-8 with TRBJ2-5; weak D call: TRBD1 (7 bases). CDR3 nucleotides: TGTGCCAGCAGCTTCCAGGGGGGCCAGACCCAGTACTTC. This gives the protein CASSFQGGQTQYF.